Below, one T cell receptor (beta chain) is given with its context. The entry originates in a study of blood T cell repertoires in COVID-19. About the research overall: Donors in the United States, Italy and Spain gave samples during acute or convalescent COVID-19. Sources were T cells, B-cell-depleted T cells, or PBMCs; the material itself was cDNA or gDNA.

Authors' processing steps: Reference gene primer amplification in the assay estimated nucleated cell counts. Libraries were prepared by immunoSEQ multiplex PCR; TCRdb keeps only in-frame clonotypes and omits some of them. The V and J calls and clone size come from that table; D and trimming were worked out from the DNA. The table has 95,000 to 120,000 clones, around 84% seen once. This CDR3 spans 14 amino acids. The V segment lost 2 bases and the J segment 5 bases; nucleotides outside the gene matches: 4. CDR1 and CDR2 from the germline V gene are MNHEY and SVGAGI. The TCR comes from a woman in her forties with acute or convalescent COVID-19. Specimen: peripheral blood. The V gene is TRBV6-5, the J gene TRBJ2-7; 9 positions agree with TRBD1. CDR3 bases: TGTGCCAGCAGTTACGGGGACAGGGAGGACGAGCAGTACTTC. This codes for CASSYGDREDEQYF.